Listed below are T cell receptor beta chains from one sample, sequenced in a study of blood T cell repertoires in COVID-19. Clones were sequenced by immunoSEQ multiplex PCR, and TCRdb holds only the in-frame ones, with some missing. Of over 120,000 clones listed, over 70% were seen once; the top ten hold 1.9%. The sequenced sample consisted of peripheral blood. These receptors were taken from an older woman with acute or convalescent COVID-19. Both conserved end residues are part of each CDR3. A D gene is named only where the DNA matches it firmly. Not all rows give a size; the values are once, few, many and, for expanded clones, a class.

-	TRBJ2-7	TRBV6-1	-	TGTGCCAGCAGTGATCCTCCAGGGAGGAGCTCCTACGAGCAGTACTTC	CASSDPPGRSSYEQYF
-	TRBJ2-3	TRBV5-1	TRBD2	TGCGCCAGCAGCTTGGGACTAGCGGGACAAGATACGCAGTATTTT	CASSLGLAGQDTQYF
once	TRBJ2-3	TRBV6-4	TRBD2	TGTGCCAGCAGTGACGGCGGGAGGATAACAGATACGCAGTATTTT	CASSDGGRITDTQYF
-	TRBJ2-3	TRBV29-1	-	TGCAGCGTCGAGGGCGGACTCACAGATACGCAGTATTTT	CSVEGGLTDTQYF
-	TRBJ2-4	TRBV14	TRBD1	TGTGCCAGCAGCCAAGATTCCAGGGGACAGGGTGTCTTCGGGTTAGCCAAAAACATTCAGTACTTC	CASSQDSRGQGVFGLAKNIQYF
-	TRBJ2-7	TRBV9	-	TGTGCCAGCAGCGTAGGAGGGAGGGGGGGTAGCTCCTACGAGCAGTACTTC	CASSVGGRGGSSYEQYF
-	TRBJ1-1	TRBV5-1	TRBD1	TGCGCCAGCAGCCTACAGGGGGCGTATAACACTGAAGCTTTCTTT	CASSLQGAYNTEAFF
-	TRBJ2-1	TRBV28	-	TGTGCCAGCAGTTTGACGGGCTCCTACAATGAGCAGTTCTTC	CASSLTGSYNEQFF
-	TRBJ2-3	TRBV6-5	TRBD1	TGTGCCAGCAAAAGGGGACAGGGAGCAGATACGCAGTATTTT	CASKRGQGADTQYF
-	TRBJ2-1	TRBV5-1	TRBD1	TGCGCCAGCAGCAACCGGACAGGACTGAGGAATGAGCAGTTCTTC	CASSNRTGLRNEQFF
-	TRBJ2-3	TRBV5-6	-	TGTGCCAGCAGCGCGCATACTCTAGCACCAAGCACAGATACGCAGTATTTT	CASSAHTLAPSTDTQYF
few	TRBJ1-5	TRBV19	-	TGTGCCAGTAGTATTGGACTTAGCAATCAGCCCCAGCATTTT	CASSIGLSNQPQHF
-	TRBJ2-4	TRBV21-1	-	TGTGCCAGCAGCAAAGTCCGCCCCACAGGGGGCATGGCCAAAAACATTCAGTACTTC	CASSKVRPTGGMAKNIQYF
few	TRBJ2-2	TRBV5-1	-	TGCGCCAGCAGCTTAAGCGGAATGAACACCGGGGAGCTGTTTTTT	CASSLSGMNTGELFF
few	TRBJ2-3	TRBV7-6	-	TGTGCCAGCAGCTGGACTAGCACAGATACGCAGTATTTT	CASSWTSTDTQYF
-	TRBJ2-7	TRBV5-6	TRBD2	TGTGCCAGCAGCTTGGCCCGACTAGCGGGAGCCTACGAGCAGTACTTC	CASSLARLAGAYEQYF
-	TRBJ1-5	TRBV5-4	-	TGTGCCAGCGGGCGGGGGGTTGATGGGCCCCAGCATTTT	CASGRGVDGPQHF
-	TRBJ2-7	TRBV18	-	TGTGCCAGCTCATCGAGCTCCTACGAGCAGTACTTC	CASSSSSYEQYF
few	TRBJ2-6	TRBV11-2	TRBD2	TGTGCCAGCAGCTTTCCTCCGGGACTAGGGAGCTCTGGGGCCAACGTCCTGACTTTC	CASSFPPGLGSSGANVLTF
-	TRBJ1-2	TRBV28	TRBD1	TGTGCCAGCAGTCCGCCGGGACAGAACTATGGCTACACCTTC	CASSPPGQNYGYTF
-	TRBJ2-7	TRBV28	TRBD2	TGTGCCAGCAGTTTGGGACTAGCAGTCTACGAGCAGTACTTC	CASSLGLAVYEQYF
-	TRBJ2-5	TRBV7-9	-	TGTGCCAGCAGCTCCCGACAGCGTCCAGAGACCCAGTACTTC	CASSSRQRPETQYF
-	TRBJ2-7	TRBV2	TRBD1	TGTGCCAGCAGGGGTAGGGGGCCCTACGAGCAGTACTTC	CASRGRGPYEQYF
-	TRBJ2-3	TRBV28	-	TGTGCCAGCAGTTTCGAGGCAACTACTAGCACAGATACGCAGTATTTT	CASSFEATTSTDTQYF
-	TRBJ1-6	TRBV2	-	TGTGCCAGCAGCGAGTTGGGGCAGGGGCTTTCACCCCTCCACTTT	CASSELGQGLSPLHF
-	TRBJ2-7	TRBV5-1	-	TGCGCCAGCAGCTTGGTGGGGACAATAGTCCACGAGCAGTACTTC	CASSLVGTIVHEQYF
-	TRBJ1-1	TRBV27	-	TGTGCCAGCAGTCCGCATGCAGGGTTAAACACTGAAGCTTTCTTT	CASSPHAGLNTEAFF
few	TRBJ1-3	TRBV4-2	-	TGTGCCAGCAGCCGCTCTACAGGAGTCTCTGGAAACACCATATATTTT	CASSRSTGVSGNTIYF
-	TRBJ2-1	TRBV28	TRBD2	TGTGCCAGCACGCCGGGGACTAGCGGAGTAGAGCAGTTCTTC	CASTPGTSGVEQFF
-	TRBJ2-7	TRBV6-5	-	TGTGCCAGCTTCCGCGGGATCCTGAGGGAGCAGTACTTC	CASFRGILREQYF
-	TRBJ1-5	TRBV3-1/TRBV3-2	-	TGTGCCAGCAGCCAAGATAGGGCAGAGGGACAGCCCCAGCATTTT	CASSQDRAEGQPQHF
-	TRBJ2-7	TRBV2	-	TGTGCCAGCAGTGGGATACAGGAAGGGCAGTACTTC	CASSGIQEGQYF
-	TRBJ2-6	TRBV6-4	TRBD1	TGTGCCAGCAGTGACGCCGACAGGGGCCACTCTGGGGCCAACGTCCTGACTTTC	CASSDADRGHSGANVLTF
few	TRBJ1-5	TRBV6-5	-	TGTGCCAGCAGTTACTCAGGGGATGGTAATCAGCCCCAGCATTTT	CASSYSGDGNQPQHF
-	TRBJ2-2	TRBV7-8	TRBD2	TGTGCCAGCAGCGTCTTAAGCTTGGGACTAGCGGCCGGGGAGCTGTTTTTT	CASSVLSLGLAAGELFF
-	TRBJ2-4	TRBV7-9	TRBD1	TGTGCCAGCAGCGGATTTGGACAGGGGAACATTCAGTACTTC	CASSGFGQGNIQYF
few	TRBJ2-3	TRBV3-1/TRBV3-2	TRBD2	TGTGCCAGCAGCGACAGCGGGAGATCAGATACGCAGTATTTT	CASSDSGRSDTQYF
-	TRBJ1-2	TRBV3-1/TRBV3-2	-	TGTGCCAGCAGCCAAGGAGTAAATGACTATGGCTACACCTTC	CASSQGVNDYGYTF
-	TRBJ2-7	TRBV5-1	-	TGCGCCAGCAGCTTGGATGCAGGGACCTACGAGCAGTACTTC	CASSLDAGTYEQYF
-	TRBJ1-4	TRBV10-2	-	TGCGCCAGCTCCGAAGGCGGGGGTGAACTGTTTTTT	CASSEGGGELFF
-	TRBJ1-4	TRBV28	-	TGTGCCAGCAGTTCTGGGGGGGGACTCCTTAATGAAAAACTGTTTTTT	CASSSGGGLLNEKLFF
-	TRBJ2-2	TRBV5-1	TRBD2	TGCGCCAGCAGCTTGGGGCTAGCGGGACCCCAAGCCGGGGAGCTGTTTTTT	CASSLGLAGPQAGELFF
-	TRBJ2-2	TRBV12-3/TRBV12-4	-	TGTGCCAGCAGTTTAGTAGGAGCCGGGGAGCTGTTTTTT	CASSLVGAGELFF
-	TRBJ2-2	TRBV4-2	TRBD1	TGTGCCAGCAGCCAATCCCACAGGGGCCTCACCGGGGAGCTGTTTTTT	CASSQSHRGLTGELFF
few	TRBJ1-2	TRBV6-5	-	TGTGCCAGCAGTTACGAGGGTAACTATGGCTACACCTTC	CASSYEGNYGYTF
-	TRBJ1-1	TRBV19	-	TGTGCCAGTAATAGGGTGGGGCCGGGCACTGAAGCTTTCTTT	CASNRVGPGTEAFF
few	TRBJ2-1	TRBV24-1	TRBD2	TGTGCCACCAGCCTTCCGGGACTAGTATCTAGCGAGCAGTTCTTC	CATSLPGLVSSEQFF
-	TRBJ1-1	TRBV5-4	-	TGTGCCAGCAGCCGGTGGGGGGAAAACACTGAAGCTTTCTTT	CASSRWGENTEAFF
-	TRBJ1-1	TRBV9	-	TGTGCCAGCAGCGTAGGGGGCAGCAACACTGAAGCTTTCTTT	CASSVGGSNTEAFF
-	TRBJ2-3	TRBV18	TRBD1	TGTGCCAGCTCACCACCAGCACAGGGGGGCCCAGATACGCAGTATTTT	CASSPPAQGGPDTQYF
-	TRBJ1-6	TRBV7-9	TRBD1	TGTGCCAGCAGCTTAGGGGGACAGTACTATAATTCACCCCTCCACTTT	CASSLGGQYYNSPLHF